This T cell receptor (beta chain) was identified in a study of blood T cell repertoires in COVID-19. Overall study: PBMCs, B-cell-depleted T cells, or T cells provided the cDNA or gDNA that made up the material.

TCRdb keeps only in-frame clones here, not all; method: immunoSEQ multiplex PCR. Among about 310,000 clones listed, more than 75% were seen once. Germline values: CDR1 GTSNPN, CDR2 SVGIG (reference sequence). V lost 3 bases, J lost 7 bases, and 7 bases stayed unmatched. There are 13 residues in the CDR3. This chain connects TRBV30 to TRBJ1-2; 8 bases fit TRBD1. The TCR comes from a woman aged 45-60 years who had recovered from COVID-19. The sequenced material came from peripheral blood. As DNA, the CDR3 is TGTGCCTGGAGCCAGACAGGGGTAGCTGGCTACACCTTC. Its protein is CAWSQTGVAGYTF.